The clone carrying this TCR beta chain was counted only a few times. The data stem from a study of blood T cell repertoires in COVID-19. Libraries were prepared by immunoSEQ multiplex PCR; TCRdb keeps only in-frame clonotypes and omits some of them. The repertoire holds some 250,000 clones, approximately 83% seen once, with about 9.5% in the top ten. Sequencing used peripheral blood. The sequence came from an elderly woman with acute or convalescent COVID-19.

CDR3: CASSSRTGSGNTIYF. As DNA, the CDR3 is TGTGCCAGCAGCAGTCGGACAGGTTCTGGAAACACCATATATTTT. This chain joins TRBV7-2 and TRBJ1-3; TRBD1 matches at 7 bases. This CDR3 spans 15 amino acids. The germline V gene encodes CDR1 SGHTA and CDR2 FQGNSA. J was trimmed by 1 base and V by 5 bases; bases with no gene match: 5.